These 12 T cell receptor beta chains originate from one sample sequenced in a study of blood T cell repertoires in COVID-19. This table comes from immunoSEQ multiplex PCR, and its TCRdb copy is limited to in-frame clones, with some not included. The sample includes about 210,000 clones, roughly 88% of them seen just once. Material: peripheral blood. The receptors were sampled from a man in his forties who had recovered from COVID-19.

This clone was seen only once. This rearrangement joins TRBV19 to TRBJ2-7, with D possibly being TRBD2 (7 bases). The CDR3 runs to 15 residues. The V gene's germline CDR1 is LNHDA and CDR2 SQIVND (reference sequence). The ends were cut back, 6 bases at V and 1 base at J, with 16 bases in the middle. CDR3 bases: TGTGCCAGTAGAGGAGGGGGGGGCCGATCCTACGAGCAGTACTTC. Translated: CASRGGGGRSYEQYF.

The V call is TRBV4-1, the J call TRBJ2-1, with D perhaps TRBD2 (6 bases). This CDR3 region has 16 residues. V dropped 1 base and J dropped 0 bases, with 10 bases sitting between them. Germline CDR1 MGHRA, CDR2 YSYEKL. Here the CDR3 reads CASSQGRGSSYNEQFF. The CDR3 DNA is TGCGCCAGCAGCCAAGGGCGGGGAAGCTCCTACAATGAGCAGTTCTTC.

J is TRBJ2-6 and V is TRBV27, with 10 bases that match TRBD1. The CDR3 extends over 17 amino acids. Trimming cost V 5 bases and J 1 base; bases outside gene matches: 5. Germline V CDR1 and CDR2: MNHEY, SMNVEV (reference sequence). CDR3 nucleotides: TGTGCCAGCAGTCCGGGACAGGGGAGGTCTGGGGCCAACGTCCTGACTTTC. Translating it yields CASSPGQGRSGANVLTF.

The chain uses TRBV21-1 and TRBJ1-1; TRBD1 reflects the table's D call only, with no check against the DNA. TRBV21-1 is flagged as a pseudogene. The CDR3 sequence is 16 residues long. The CDR3 spells CASIPRGNRSNTEAFF. The CDR3 bases are TGTGCCAGCATCCCAAGGGGGAACAGGTCGAACACTGAAGCTTTCTTT.

The rearrangement links TRBV6-5 to TRBJ1-5; 10 positions agree with TRBD1. Germline CDR1 and CDR2: MNHEY and SVGAGI. Losses at the gene ends were 6 bases for V and 4 bases for J; bases not matched to a gene: 3. CDR3 size: 14 residues. As DNA, the CDR3 is TGTGCCAGCAGCTGGGGACAGGGGAATCAGCCCCAGCATTTT. This codes for CASSWGQGNQPQHF.

This clone was detected only a few times. CDR3 amino acids: CATSEVGRDYNEQFF. CDR3 DNA sequence: TGTGCCACCAGTGAAGTGGGGAGGGACTACAATGAGCAGTTCTTC. V usage is TRBV24-1 and J usage is TRBJ2-1; the match to TRBD2 covers 7 bases. V was clipped by 4 bases and J by 3 bases; unmatched bases: 5. Germline CDR1 KGHDR, CDR2 SFDVKD. There are 15 residues in the CDR3.

This sequence joins TRBV19 and TRBJ2-6, with D possibly TRBD1 on 6 matching bases. Per the germline V gene, CDR1 is LNHDA and CDR2 is SQIVND (reference sequence). CDR3 length equals 17 residues. V dropped 5 bases and J dropped 2 bases, with 16 bases sitting between them. The CDR3 loop reads CASSLRDTAPGANVLTF. Here the CDR3 DNA reads TGTGCCAGTAGTCTCCGGGACACTGCTCCTGGGGCCAACGTCCTGACTTTC.

This rearrangement joins TRBV9 to TRBJ2-7; D is ambiguous. Per the germline V gene, CDR1 is SGDLS and CDR2 is YYNGEE. V dropped 0 bases and J dropped 0 bases, with 7 bases sitting between them. The CDR3 length is 14 residues. The CDR3 loop reads CASSVVASSYEQYF. The CDR3 nucleotides read TGTGCCAGCAGCGTAGTGGCCTCCTCCTACGAGCAGTACTTC. Filled out from reference TRBV9 and TRBJ2-7, the complete variable domain reads DSGVTQTPKHLITATGQRVTLRCSPRSGDLSVYWYQQSLDQGLQFLIQYYNGEERAKGNILERFSAQQFPDLHSELNLSSLELGDSALYFCASSVVASSYEQYFGPGTRLTVT.

There are a few counts of this clone. The chain couples TRBV24-1 to TRBJ2-2, with D unresolved. Germline CDR1 and CDR2: KGHDR and SFDVKD. The V end lost 7 bases, the J end lost 5 bases, and 13 bases lay between the germline ends. The CDR3 runs to 14 residues. This CDR3 reads CATSDHPRTGELFF. CDR3 DNA: TGTGCCACCAGCGATCACCCGAGGACCGGGGAGCTGTTTTTT.

The CDR3 protein is CASSYQRSGTQEQYF. The CDR3 bases are TGTGCCAGCAGTTACCAGAGGAGCGGGACTCAAGAGCAGTACTTC. The J gene is TRBJ2-7, the V gene TRBV6-2 or TRBV6-3, with 7 positions matching TRBD2. CDR3 length: 15 amino acids. Germline trimming cut 2 bases from V and 7 bases from J; bases unmatched to any gene: 11. Germline V gene sequence: CDR1 MNHEY, CDR2 SVGEGT.

The J gene is TRBJ2-3, the V gene TRBV4-2, with a tentative D call TRBD2 (6 bases). Germline assignment: CDR1 LGHNA and CDR2 YNFKEQ. The CDR3 length is 17 residues. V was shortened by 8 bases and J by 7 bases, with 28 bases between the two germline ends. CDR3: CASSGRGEPTSRHTQYF. The CDR3 bases are TGTGCCAGCTCGGGGCGGGGAGAACCAACCTCTAGGCATACGCAGTATTTT.

The chain combines TRBV6-6 with TRBJ1-2; 11 bases are shared with TRBD1. CDR3 length: 15 amino acids. Unmatched junction bases numbered 9, after V lost 5 bases and J lost 7 bases. CDR1 is MNHNY, CDR2 SVGAGI, per germline (reference sequence). The CDR3 DNA follows: TGTGCCAGCAGTAACCCTGGACAGGGGGCAGGTGGCTACACCTTC. It translates to CASSNPGQGAGGYTF.